What follows are 5 T cell receptor beta chains derived from one specimen sequenced in a study of shared clonotypes between healthy human individuals. Here immunoSEQ multiplex PCR was the method, and the copy in TCRdb shows in-frame clones only, minus some. The sample has about 1.1 million clones; approximately 80% are singletons. Sample: memory CD4+ T cells from PBMCs. As for subset: CD45RA-negative fraction. These receptors came from a man between 18 and 35 years old in good health. Some clones in this sample may be carry-over from other donors' samples.

V usage is TRBV28 and J usage is TRBJ2-5; no clear D gene. Germline-derived CDR1 and CDR2 are MDHEN and SYDVKM. This CDR3 is 12 amino acids long. Between the trimmed V and J ends, which lost 6 bases and 1 base, there was a span of 6 bases. Written as DNA, the CDR3 is TGTGCCAGCAGAACGATCCAAGAGACCCAGTACTTC. Its protein is CASRTIQETQYF.

The genes are TRBV15 and TRBJ2-7; the D is unclear. V shed 6 bases and J shed 7 bases, with 16 bases lying between them. This CDR3 contains 13 residues. Germline CDR1 is LNHNV and CDR2 is YYDKDF (reference sequence). The CDR3 loop is CATRKPPVGEQYF. The CDR3 DNA follows: TGTGCCACCAGAAAGCCCCCCGTAGGTGAGCAGTACTTC.

As for this clone: One junction end disagrees with the germline gene, perhaps due to a read error. Other DNA sequences in the sample encode the same CDR3. The genes are TRBV14 and TRBJ1-1, with 8 bases matching TRBD1. The CDR3 extends over 14 amino acids. Germline values: CDR1 SGHDN, CDR2 FVKESK. CDR3 protein: CASSQFQGAAEAFF. The CDR3 region has the DNA TGCGCCAGCAGCCAATTCCAGGGGGCTGCTGAAGCTTTCTTT.

This clone was seen once. The V gene is TRBV7-3, the J gene TRBJ1-1, with no clear D. V was trimmed by 5 bases and J by 5 bases, leaving 18 bases between them. Germline V lookup: CDR1 SGHTA, CDR2 FQGTGA. The CDR3 runs to 15 residues. The CDR3 coding sequence is TGTGCCAGCAGCGACCGGGCCACGCTGGGAACTGAAGCTTTCTTT. The encoded protein is CASSDRATLGTEAFF.

This clone has a single count. The chain uses TRBV30 and TRBJ2-3, with 7 nucleotides matching TRBD2. There are 15 residues in the CDR3. V lost 8 bases to trimming and J lost 3 bases; unmatched junction nucleotides: 14. From germline, CDR1 is GTSNPN and CDR2 SVGIG (reference sequence). The CDR3 nucleotides are TGTGCCGTCGGAAGCGGGATTATGACGACAGATACGCAGTATTTT. This sequence encodes CAVGSGIMTTDTQYF.